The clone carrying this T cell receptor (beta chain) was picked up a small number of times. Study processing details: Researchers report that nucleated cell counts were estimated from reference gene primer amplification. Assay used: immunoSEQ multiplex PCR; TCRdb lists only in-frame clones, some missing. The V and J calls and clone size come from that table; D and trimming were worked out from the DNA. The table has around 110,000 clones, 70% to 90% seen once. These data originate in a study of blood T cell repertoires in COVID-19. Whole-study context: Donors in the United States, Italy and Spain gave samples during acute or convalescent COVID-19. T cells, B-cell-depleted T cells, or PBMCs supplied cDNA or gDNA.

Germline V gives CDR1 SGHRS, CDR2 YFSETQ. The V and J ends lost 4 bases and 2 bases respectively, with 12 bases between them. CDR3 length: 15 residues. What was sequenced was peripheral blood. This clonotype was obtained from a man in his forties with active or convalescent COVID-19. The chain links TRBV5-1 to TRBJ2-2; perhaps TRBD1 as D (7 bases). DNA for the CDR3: TGCGCCAGCAGCGCGGGACAGTACAACACCGGGGAGCTGTTTTTT. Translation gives CASSAGQYNTGELFF.